A single sample gave rise to the 6 T cell receptor beta chains below, sequenced in a study of T cell responses to AZD1222 COVID-19 vaccine. Libraries were prepared by immunoSEQ multiplex PCR; TCRdb keeps only in-frame clonotypes and omits some of them. Of 84,000 or so clones listed, around 91% are singletons. The sequencing used peripheral blood, collected on day 0 of MenACWY control vaccination. These receptors came from an adult in good health.

This chain's CDR3 is CASSPVVSTAGYTF. CDR3 coding DNA: TGTGCCAGCTCACCGGTTGTCAGTACCGCCGGCTACACCTTC. V is TRBV18 and J is TRBJ1-2; the D is unclear. CDR1 is KGHSH and CDR2 is LQKENI in the germline V gene. V dropped 3 bases and J dropped 8 bases, with 16 bases sitting between them. This CDR3 is built from 14 residues.

This clone was counted once. The gene calls are TRBV5-4 and TRBJ2-5; D is unresolved. This CDR3 is 12 amino acids long. CDR1 and CDR2 (germline): SGHNT, YYREEE (reference sequence). V dropped 4 bases and J dropped 4 bases, with 8 bases sitting between them. The CDR3 loop is CASSPPGETQYF. Written as DNA, the CDR3 is TGTGCCAGCAGCCCGCCGGGAGAGACCCAGTACTTC. Full variable domain (rest looked up from reference TRBV5-4 and TRBJ2-5): ETGVTQSPTHLIKTRGQQVTLRCSSQSGHNTVSWYQQALGQGPQFIFQYYREEENGRGNFPPRFSGLQFPNYSSELNVNALELDDSALYLCASSPPGETQYFGPGTRLLVL.

The chain carries TRBV28 and TRBJ2-3, with D perhaps matching TRBD2 (6 bases). Per the germline V gene, CDR1 is MDHEN and CDR2 is SYDVKM. The V gene lost 5 bases and the J gene lost 2 bases, with 17 bases spanning the gap. This CDR3 has 16 amino acids. The CDR3 DNA reads as TGTGCCAGCAGTGCCTCCGGGAGATCGAACACAGATACGCAGTATTTT. Translating it yields CASSASGRSNTDTQYF. Looking up the rest from reference TRBV28 and TRBJ2-3 gives the full variable domain: DVKVTQSSRYLVKRTGEKVFLECVQDMDHENMFWYRQDPGLGLRLIYFSYDVKMKEKGDIPEGYSVSREKKERFSLILESASTNQTSMYLCASSASGRSNTDTQYFGPGTRLTVL.

This clone was seen just once. CDR3 DNA: TGTGCCAGCAGACCCGGAGGAGGGACCGAAAAACTGTTTTTT. Translated, it gives CASRPGGGTEKLFF. The rearrangement joins TRBV6-5 to TRBJ1-4; TRBD1 might be the D (5 bases). Trimming left V 6 bases short and J 8 bases short, with 16 bases between. The CDR3 totals 14 residues. The germline V gene has CDR1 MNHEY and CDR2 SVGAGI.

J is TRBJ2-3 and V is TRBV7-9; D could derive from TRBD1 or TRBD2 (5 bases each). The CDR3 totals 18 residues. The germline CDR1 and CDR2 sequences are SEHNR and FQNEAQ (reference sequence). Trimming left V 8 bases short and J 4 bases short, with 28 bases between. CDR3 region: CASRRFLPDPRDPDTQYF. The DNA of the CDR3 is TGTGCCAGCCGTCGTTTTCTCCCCGACCCGAGGGACCCAGATACGCAGTATTTT.

V usage is TRBV7-2 and J usage is TRBJ1-5; the D is unclear. This CDR3 is 16 amino acids long. Trimming removed 0 bases at V and 2 bases at J, with 11 bases between. Germline CDR1 SGHTA, CDR2 FQGNSA. DNA of the CDR3: TGTGCCAGCAGCTTAGCTGGCTCCATGGGCAATCAGCCCCAGCATTTT. It translates to CASSLAGSMGNQPQHF.